This T cell receptor (beta chain) was sequenced for a study of beta chain features in type 1 diabetes. Regarding the study as a whole: Patients with Type 1 diabetes showed moderately but significantly shorter TCRB CDR3s in all four CD4+ subsets.

To note about this clone: Its cognate antigen is unknown.

V lost 10 bases to trimming and J lost 10 bases, with 22 bases between them. Germline V gene sequence: CDR1 LNHDA, CDR2 SQIVND (reference sequence). CDR3 length equals 13 residues. As every portion of the isolated RNA was reverse transcribed, the sequencing read expressed TCRB transcripts. TCRdb's copy holds only in-frame clones and misses some; the assay was immunoSEQ multiplex PCR. The sample consists of a few hundred thousand clones, roughly an eighth of them appearing once. A heparinised blood draw that averaged around 100 mL was obtained once from each donor. A CD45RO/CCR7/CD25/CD127/CD95/CD27 panel sorted naive, central memory, regulatory and stem cell-like memory CD4+ cells.

This TCR derives from a man aged 25 to 40 with type 1 diabetes. Sequencing was done on a sample of naive CD4+ T cells from blood. The rearrangement links TRBV19 to TRBJ1-2; D perhaps matches TRBD1 (5 bases). CDR3 sequence: CATYSTDVSLYTF. CDR3 bases: TGTGCCACCTACTCGACAGACGTCTCGCTCTACACCTTC.